This T cell receptor beta chain was sequenced for a study of blood T cell repertoires in COVID-19. Background on the study: Samples taken during acute and convalescent COVID-19 were collected in the United States, Italy and Spain. T cells, B-cell-depleted T cells, or PBMCs provided the cDNA or gDNA that served as material.

This CDR3 region has 14 residues. Germline lookup yields CDR1 KGHSH and CDR2 LQKENI. V was clipped by 1 base and J by 4 bases, with 7 bases between them. Methods used by the authors: Amplification from reference gene primers served as the basis for estimated nucleated cell counts. The method was immunoSEQ multiplex PCR; TCRdb's version includes in-frame clones alone and lacks a portion of them. From that table come the V and J calls and clone size; the DNA was used to work out D and trimming. The table has under 350,000 clones, less than 90% seen once. This clone was found a few times. V is TRBV18 and J is TRBJ1-4; D uncertain. Specimen: peripheral blood. This receptor was identified in a human donor in a cohort sampled during active COVID-19. CDR3 in amino acids: CASSPLQNNEKLFF. The CDR3 nucleotides are TGTGCCAGCTCACCACTACAGAATAATGAAAAACTGTTTTTT.